Listed here are 10 T cell receptor beta chains from one sample, sequenced in a study of T cells in localized non-small cell lung cancer. Using immunoSEQ multiplex PCR, the repertoire was profiled, and TCRdb retains in-frame clones only, with some absent. This sample has under 150,000 clones, with 89% found just once. Specimen: peripheral blood, collected before any cancer treatment. These receptors all come from a female donor at least 60 years old with stage I lung adenocarcinoma.

The chain has TRBV5-1 and TRBJ2-1, with 7 bases that match TRBD2. Germline lookup yields CDR1 SGHRS and CDR2 YFSETQ. Trimming took 6 bases from V and 9 from J; bases not matched to a gene: 12. The CDR3 spans 14 residues. As DNA, the CDR3 is TGCGCCAGCAAGCCCCTCGCGGGAGTCGGTGAGCAGTTCTTC. This gives the protein CASKPLAGVGEQFF. The whole variable domain, remainder taken from reference TRBV5-1 and TRBJ2-1, is KAGVTQTPRYLIKTRGQQVTLSCSPISGHRSVSWYQQTPGQGLQFLFEYFSETQRNKGNFPGRFSGRQFSNSRSEMNVSTLELGDSALYLCASKPLAGVGEQFFGPGTRLTVL.

The rearrangement links TRBV6-1 to TRBJ1-1, with a weak D call TRBD1 (5 bases). The CDR3 has 13 amino acids. Germline V gives CDR1 MNHNS, CDR2 SASEGT. V was clipped by 8 bases and J by 13 bases, with 23 bases between them. CDR3 coding DNA: TGTGCCAGCTGGAGGTTACTGGGGCTCCCTATTTTCTTT. Translated, it gives CASWRLLGLPIFF.

The chain carries TRBV29-1 and TRBJ2-3; 7 positions match TRBD1. This CDR3 is 14 amino acids long. Germline values: CDR1 SQVTM, CDR2 ANQGSEA. V dropped 3 bases and J dropped 4; count of bases not matched to a gene: 7. The CDR3 DNA sequence: TGCAGCGTTGAGCCAGGGGGAAGCGCAGATACGCAGTATTTT. It yields the protein CSVEPGGSADTQYF.

The V gene is TRBV5-1, the J gene TRBJ2-5; a possible D gene is TRBD2 (5 bases). Trimming took off 2 bases at V and 5 bases at J, with 13 bases between the two ends. The CDR3 extends over 14 amino acids. CDR1 is SGHRS and CDR2 is YFSETQ in the germline V gene. The CDR3 protein is CASSFHEGGETQYF. The DNA of the CDR3 is TGCGCCAGCAGCTTCCATGAGGGTGGCGAGACCCAGTACTTC. The full variable domain, in which reference TRBV5-1 and TRBJ2-5 provide the parts outside the CDR3, is KAGVTQTPRYLIKTRGQQVTLSCSPISGHRSVSWYQQTPGQGLQFLFEYFSETQRNKGNFPGRFSGRQFSNSRSEMNVSTLELGDSALYLCASSFHEGGETQYFGPGTRLLVL.

The chain has TRBV11-2 and TRBJ1-1; D is possibly TRBD1 (5 bases). The ends were cut back, 0 bases at V and 8 bases at J, with 10 bases in the middle. Germline V gene data show CDR1 as SGHAT and CDR2 as FQNNGV. This CDR3 is 13 amino acids long. The CDR3 bases are TGTGCCAGCAGCTTAGAACGGAGGGGAGAAGCTTTCTTT. Translation: CASSLERRGEAFF.

The V and J genes are TRBV5-4 and TRBJ2-5; the D is unclear. The germline gives CDR1 SGHNT, CDR2 YYREEE (reference sequence). Trimming cost V 4 bases and J 5 bases, with 9 bases left between them. The length of the CDR3 is 12 residues. The CDR3 sequence: CASSPQGETQYF. The CDR3 DNA sequence: TGTGCCAGCAGCCCTCAAGGCGAGACCCAGTACTTC.

This chain links TRBV5-1 with TRBJ2-6; D uncertain. Germline CDR1 and CDR2: SGHRS and YFSETQ. With 0 bases removed from V and 1 base from J, the gap between germline ends came to 11 bases. The CDR3 length is 17 residues. The CDR3: CASSLGRGRSGANVLTF. The DNA of the CDR3 is TGCGCCAGCAGCTTGGGCAGAGGAAGGTCTGGGGCCAACGTCCTGACTTTC.

The CDR3 spells CASSLAQGLPYEQYF. As DNA, the CDR3 is TGTGCCAGCAGCTTAGCCCAAGGACTACCCTACGAGCAGTACTTC. The chain combines TRBV7-8 with TRBJ2-5; a possible D gene is TRBD2 (6 bases). The DNA end favors TRBJ2-7, so the J call may be wrong. CDR3 length: 15 amino acids. CDR1 SGHVS and CDR2 FQNEAQ come from the germline V gene.

The chain recombines TRBV19 with TRBJ1-1; D is ambiguous. Germline values: CDR1 LNHDA, CDR2 SQIVND (reference sequence). V was cut by 7 bases and J by 0 bases, with 12 bases left in between. The CDR3 is 14 amino acids. The CDR3 sequence: CASTEVGMNTEAFF. The CDR3 DNA is TGTGCCAGTACCGAAGTGGGAATGAACACTGAAGCTTTCTTT.

The V gene is TRBV19, the J gene TRBJ1-1; D uncertain. There are 14 residues in the CDR3. The germline V gene has CDR1 LNHDA and CDR2 SQIVND (reference sequence). The ends were cut back, 7 bases at V and 0 bases at J, with 12 bases in the middle. Here the CDR3 DNA reads TGTGCCAGTACCACAACCGGCATGAACACTGAAGCTTTCTTT. Protein: CASTTTGMNTEAFF. The variable domain in full, with the rest retrieved from reference TRBV19 and TRBJ1-1, is DGGITQSPKYLFRKEGQNVTLSCEQNLNHDAMYWYRQDPGQGLRLIYYSQIVNDFQKGDIAEGYSVSREKKESFPLTVTSAQKNPTAFYLCASTTTGMNTEAFFGQGTRLTVV.